A selection of T cell receptor beta chains follows, all from one sample in a study of blood T cell repertoires in COVID-19. TCRdb's copy holds only in-frame clones and misses some; the assay was immunoSEQ multiplex PCR. The data hold approximately 170,000 clones, with about 85% observed a single time. Specimen: peripheral blood. The source of these receptors is a man older than 75 with COVID-19, enrolled during active disease. Each CDR3 is given with its conserved first and last residue. Fields, in order: D gene, CDR3 length, V gene, J gene, clone size, CDR3 DNA, CDR3 protein. A D gene is named only where the DNA matches it firmly. Clone size, where shown, is once, few, many, or a class for clones that have expanded.

D gene: -; CDR3 length: 15; V gene: TRBV13; J gene: TRBJ1-3; clone size: once; CDR3 DNA: TGTGCCAGCAGCTTACCAGGCAGCTCTGGAAACACCATATATTTT; CDR3 protein: CASSLPGSSGNTIYF
D gene: TRBD2; CDR3 length: 15; V gene: TRBV5-1; J gene: TRBJ2-1; clone size: -; CDR3 DNA: TGCGCCAGCAGCTTTACTAGCGGGGGTTACAATGAGCAGTTCTTC; CDR3 protein: CASSFTSGGYNEQFF
D gene: TRBD2; CDR3 length: 15; V gene: TRBV5-4; J gene: TRBJ2-7; clone size: -; CDR3 DNA: TGTGCCAGCAGCTTCGCTAGCGGGGGGAGCTACGAGCAGTACTTC; CDR3 protein: CASSFASGGSYEQYF
D gene: -; CDR3 length: 14; V gene: TRBV7-9; J gene: TRBJ1-1; clone size: -; CDR3 DNA: TGTGCCAGCAGCAGACGCCGGGGGAGGGCTGAAGCTTTCTTT; CDR3 protein: CASSRRRGRAEAFF
D gene: -; CDR3 length: 16; V gene: TRBV5-1; J gene: TRBJ1-4; clone size: -; CDR3 DNA: TGCGCCAGCAGCTTGGGAGCCACTGGAACTAATGAAAAACTGTTTTTT; CDR3 protein: CASSLGATGTNEKLFF
D gene: -; CDR3 length: 15; V gene: TRBV10-3; J gene: TRBJ2-3; clone size: -; CDR3 DNA: TGTGCCATCAGTGTTGCAGGGGATGGGACAGATACGCAGTATTTT; CDR3 protein: CAISVAGDGTDTQYF
D gene: TRBD1; CDR3 length: 16; V gene: TRBV7-9; J gene: TRBJ2-7; clone size: -; CDR3 DNA: TGTGCCAGCAGACCACCCCCGGACAGGGACTCCTACGAGCAGTACTTC; CDR3 protein: CASRPPPDRDSYEQYF
D gene: -; CDR3 length: 17; V gene: TRBV19; J gene: TRBJ1-5; clone size: many; CDR3 DNA: TGTGCCAGTAGTGCAAACCGGGGTCCCCCCAGCAATCAGCCCCAGCATTTT; CDR3 protein: CASSANRGPPSNQPQHF
D gene: -; CDR3 length: 15; V gene: TRBV19; J gene: TRBJ1-2; clone size: many; CDR3 DNA: TGTGCCAGTAAGCCCAGCGGAGAGAGCAGCTATGGCTACACCTTC; CDR3 protein: CASKPSGESSYGYTF
D gene: -; CDR3 length: 14; V gene: TRBV27; J gene: TRBJ1-4; clone size: -; CDR3 DNA: TGTGCCAGCAAAAATACAGGGTTGAATGAAAAACTGTTTTTT; CDR3 protein: CASKNTGLNEKLFF
D gene: -; CDR3 length: 14; V gene: TRBV27; J gene: TRBJ2-7; clone size: -; CDR3 DNA: TGTGCCAGCAGTTTGGTAGGGAGACCCTACGAGCAGTACTTC; CDR3 protein: CASSLVGRPYEQYF
D gene: -; CDR3 length: 18; V gene: TRBV7-9; J gene: TRBJ1-1; clone size: -; CDR3 DNA: TGTGCCAGCAGCTTAGCCCAAGGGGCCAATCCCCCGTTCACTGAAGCTTTCTTT; CDR3 protein: CASSLAQGANPPFTEAFF
D gene: TRBD1; CDR3 length: 13; V gene: TRBV3-1/TRBV3-2; J gene: TRBJ1-1; clone size: -; CDR3 DNA: TGTGCCAGCAGCTATCAGGGGGCTGCGGAAGCTTTCTTT; CDR3 protein: CASSYQGAAEAFF
D gene: -; CDR3 length: 10; V gene: TRBV12-3/TRBV12-4; J gene: TRBJ1-1; clone size: many; CDR3 DNA: TGTGCCAGCAAACGGGACAAAGCTTTCTTT; CDR3 protein: CASKRDKAFF
D gene: -; CDR3 length: 11; V gene: TRBV10-3; J gene: TRBJ2-7; clone size: -; CDR3 DNA: TGTGCCATCGGGAGCTCCTACGAGCAGTACTTC; CDR3 protein: CAIGSSYEQYF
D gene: -; CDR3 length: 15; V gene: TRBV6-1; J gene: TRBJ1-6; clone size: -; CDR3 DNA: TGTGCCAGCAGTGAAGCGGGCACCAATAATTCACCCCTCCACTTT; CDR3 protein: CASSEAGTNNSPLHF
D gene: TRBD2; CDR3 length: 15; V gene: TRBV9; J gene: TRBJ2-7; clone size: -; CDR3 DNA: TGTGCCAGCAGCGTAGGGCGGGGGTCCTCCTACGAGCAGTACTTC; CDR3 protein: CASSVGRGSSYEQYF
D gene: -; CDR3 length: 17; V gene: TRBV4-2; J gene: TRBJ2-1; clone size: -; CDR3 DNA: TGTGCCAGCAGCCAAGCGGAGGGGGCCGGCTCCTACAATGAGCAGTTCTTC; CDR3 protein: CASSQAEGAGSYNEQFF
D gene: -; CDR3 length: 14; V gene: TRBV7-2; J gene: TRBJ1-5; clone size: -; CDR3 DNA: TGTGCCAGCAGACAGACAGACGGCAATCAGCCCCAGCATTTT; CDR3 protein: CASRQTDGNQPQHF
D gene: -; CDR3 length: 13; V gene: TRBV12-3/TRBV12-4; J gene: TRBJ1-2; clone size: once; CDR3 DNA: TGTGCCAGCAGTTTAGGACAAATGGGCGGCTACACCTTC; CDR3 protein: CASSLGQMGGYTF
D gene: -; CDR3 length: 14; V gene: TRBV3-1/TRBV3-2; J gene: TRBJ2-3; clone size: -; CDR3 DNA: TGTGCCAGCAGCCAAGATATCCTCAGAGATACGCAGTATTTT; CDR3 protein: CASSQDILRDTQYF
D gene: -; CDR3 length: 17; V gene: TRBV5-1; J gene: TRBJ2-3; clone size: -; CDR3 DNA: TGCGCCAGCAGCGTCATCGGCAGCTTCAGGCCGACAGATACGCAGTATTTT; CDR3 protein: CASSVIGSFRPTDTQYF
D gene: TRBD1; CDR3 length: 15; V gene: TRBV6-5; J gene: TRBJ2-7; clone size: -; CDR3 DNA: TGTGCCAGCAGTTACGGACAGGGGGCGCCCTACGAGCAGTACTTC; CDR3 protein: CASSYGQGAPYEQYF
D gene: TRBD1; CDR3 length: 15; V gene: TRBV4-1; J gene: TRBJ1-2; clone size: once; CDR3 DNA: TGCGCCAGCAGCCAACCTCAGACAGGGAACTATGGCTACACCTTC; CDR3 protein: CASSQPQTGNYGYTF
D gene: TRBD1; CDR3 length: 15; V gene: TRBV7-2; J gene: TRBJ1-5; clone size: -; CDR3 DNA: TGTGCCAGCAGCCTTGGGACAGGGAACAATCAGCCCCAGCATTTT; CDR3 protein: CASSLGTGNNQPQHF
D gene: -; CDR3 length: 13; V gene: TRBV12-3/TRBV12-4; J gene: TRBJ1-5; clone size: -; CDR3 DNA: TGTGCCAGCAGTCGCTCAGGGGATCAGCCCCAGCATTTT; CDR3 protein: CASSRSGDQPQHF
D gene: -; CDR3 length: 15; V gene: TRBV28; J gene: TRBJ1-2; clone size: -; CDR3 DNA: TGTGCCAGCAGTTTACAGGGCAGGGTTGGCTATGGCTACACCTTC; CDR3 protein: CASSLQGRVGYGYTF
D gene: -; CDR3 length: 14; V gene: TRBV3-1/TRBV3-2; J gene: TRBJ2-2; clone size: few; CDR3 DNA: TGTGCCAGCAGCCCCAGATCGAACACCGGGGAGCTGTTTTTT; CDR3 protein: CASSPRSNTGELFF
D gene: -; CDR3 length: 13; V gene: TRBV16; J gene: TRBJ1-6; clone size: -; CDR3 DNA: TGTGCCAGCAGGAGACAGAACTATTCACCCCTCCACTTT; CDR3 protein: CASRRQNYSPLHF
D gene: TRBD1; CDR3 length: 15; V gene: TRBV7-9; J gene: TRBJ1-2; clone size: -; CDR3 DNA: TGTGCCAGCAGCTCACTACAGGGGGCGGGCTATGGCTACACCTTC; CDR3 protein: CASSSLQGAGYGYTF
D gene: -; CDR3 length: 13; V gene: TRBV9; J gene: TRBJ2-5; clone size: -; CDR3 DNA: TGTGCCAGCAGCGCCACGGGGGAAGAGACCCAGTACTTC; CDR3 protein: CASSATGEETQYF
D gene: TRBD1; CDR3 length: 13; V gene: TRBV11-3; J gene: TRBJ1-1; clone size: -; CDR3 DNA: TGTGCCAGCAGCACCCAACAGGGGGTGGAAGCTTTCTTT; CDR3 protein: CASSTQQGVEAFF
D gene: -; CDR3 length: 16; V gene: TRBV4-3; J gene: TRBJ2-6; clone size: -; CDR3 DNA: TGCGCCAGCAGCCAGGGCCCTAGCGCTGGGGCCAACGTCCTGACTTTC; CDR3 protein: CASSQGPSAGANVLTF
D gene: TRBD1; CDR3 length: 15; V gene: TRBV29-1; J gene: TRBJ1-1; clone size: -; CDR3 DNA: TGCAGCGTTTACGGACAGGGCCTAGGCTACACTGAAGCTTTCTTT; CDR3 protein: CSVYGQGLGYTEAFF
D gene: TRBD1; CDR3 length: 18; V gene: TRBV12-5; J gene: TRBJ1-1; clone size: -; CDR3 DNA: TGTGCTAGTGGTTTGGGGGTGGGGACAGGCGAAATGAACACTGAAGCTTTCTTT; CDR3 protein: CASGLGVGTGEMNTEAFF
D gene: -; CDR3 length: 12; V gene: TRBV2; J gene: TRBJ1-1; clone size: -; CDR3 DNA: TGTGCCAGCACCGAACAACAGGGTGAAGCTTTCTTT; CDR3 protein: CASTEQQGEAFF
D gene: -; CDR3 length: 14; V gene: TRBV5-4; J gene: TRBJ1-3; clone size: -; CDR3 DNA: TGTGCCAGCAGCTTGGCTACCAGGGGAAACACCATATATTTT; CDR3 protein: CASSLATRGNTIYF
D gene: TRBD1; CDR3 length: 14; V gene: TRBV27; J gene: TRBJ2-7; clone size: once; CDR3 DNA: TGTGCCAGCAGTTTAGACAGGGCCTCCTACGAGCAGTACTTC; CDR3 protein: CASSLDRASYEQYF
D gene: -; CDR3 length: 15; V gene: TRBV6-2/TRBV6-3; J gene: TRBJ2-7; clone size: -; CDR3 DNA: TGTGCCAGCAGTTACTTTGGCCGGGGGGCGGACGAGCAGTACTTC; CDR3 protein: CASSYFGRGADEQYF
D gene: -; CDR3 length: 14; V gene: TRBV6-1; J gene: TRBJ1-1; clone size: -; CDR3 DNA: TGTGCCAGCAGTGAAGATCCTATGAACACTGAAGCTTTCTTT; CDR3 protein: CASSEDPMNTEAFF
D gene: TRBD1; CDR3 length: 16; V gene: TRBV10-1; J gene: TRBJ1-3; clone size: -; CDR3 DNA: TGCGCCAGCGGAACGGGACAGAAGAACTCTGGAAACACCATATATTTT; CDR3 protein: CASGTGQKNSGNTIYF
D gene: -; CDR3 length: 16; V gene: TRBV3-1/TRBV3-2; J gene: TRBJ1-1; clone size: -; CDR3 DNA: TGTGCCAGCAGCCAAGCCGGGGGGGTTCGGGGGACTGAAGCTTTCTTT; CDR3 protein: CASSQAGGVRGTEAFF
D gene: TRBD1; CDR3 length: 14; V gene: TRBV9; J gene: TRBJ1-2; clone size: -; CDR3 DNA: TGTGCCAGCAGCGTAGGGGAGGACAGGGATCGCTACACCTTC; CDR3 protein: CASSVGEDRDRYTF
D gene: -; CDR3 length: 16; V gene: TRBV19; J gene: TRBJ1-6; clone size: -; CDR3 DNA: TGTGCCAGTAGTGCGACGGGAGCCTTAATCCTGCGACCCCTCCACTTT; CDR3 protein: CASSATGALILRPLHF
D gene: -; CDR3 length: 17; V gene: TRBV4-3; J gene: TRBJ1-5; clone size: many; CDR3 DNA: TGCGCCAGCAGCCAAGAGGGTTCTGGGGGCGGCAATCAGCCCCAGCATTTT; CDR3 protein: CASSQEGSGGGNQPQHF
D gene: TRBD2; CDR3 length: 14; V gene: TRBV12-5; J gene: TRBJ2-3; clone size: -; CDR3 DNA: TGTGCTAGTGGCAATCGGGGGGACACAGATACGCAGTATTTT; CDR3 protein: CASGNRGDTDTQYF
D gene: -; CDR3 length: 12; V gene: TRBV6-5; J gene: TRBJ1-4; clone size: -; CDR3 DNA: TGTGCCAGCGGGGAGGGGAGTGAAAAACTGTTTTTT; CDR3 protein: CASGEGSEKLFF
D gene: -; CDR3 length: 15; V gene: TRBV9; J gene: TRBJ1-5; clone size: once; CDR3 DNA: TGTGCCAGCAGCGTTTCGGGTGGTAGCAATCAGCCCCAGCATTTT; CDR3 protein: CASSVSGGSNQPQHF
D gene: TRBD2; CDR3 length: 18; V gene: TRBV7-2; J gene: TRBJ2-3; clone size: -; CDR3 DNA: TGTGCCAGCAGCTTAAGGCAGGGACTAGCGGGGGGGGTGGATACGCAGTATTTT; CDR3 protein: CASSLRQGLAGGVDTQYF
D gene: TRBD1; CDR3 length: 14; V gene: TRBV9; J gene: TRBJ2-3; clone size: -; CDR3 DNA: TGTGCCAGCAGCCCAAGACAGGGGACAGATACGCAGTATTTT; CDR3 protein: CASSPRQGTDTQYF
D gene: -; CDR3 length: 13; V gene: TRBV5-6; J gene: TRBJ2-7; clone size: -; CDR3 DNA: TGTGCCAGCAGCTCAGGACTGACCTACGAGCAGTACTTC; CDR3 protein: CASSSGLTYEQYF
D gene: -; CDR3 length: 13; V gene: TRBV6-5; J gene: TRBJ2-5; clone size: -; CDR3 DNA: TGTGCCAGCAGTCTCACCCAGGGGGGGACCCAGTACTTC; CDR3 protein: CASSLTQGGTQYF